The following is a TCR beta chain sequence with its context. What antigen it recognizes has not been identified. The sample holds no much larger clone one base away, and base qualities are not on file. These data are taken from a study of T cells in Graves' hyperthyroidism and ophthalmopathy (dated by TCRdb to between 2017 and 2020). A note on the overall study: Peripheral blood was collected at initial diagnosis, before any treatment. Prospective prediction of ophthalmopathy was tested in an independent validation cohort of 18 to 20 hyperthyroidism patients and roughly 16 patients who later progressed to ophthalmopathy. In addition, the study compared T-cell repertoires in thyroid tissue and in blood from a handful of Graves' hyperthyroidism patients. Following sampling, methimazole starting at 30 mg daily was given to hyperthyroidism patients, and high-dose intravenous methylprednisolone was given to ophthalmopathy patients. The paper reports TCR Vbeta CDR3 sequencing of some 140 peripheral blood samples: 43 ophthalmopathy, fewer than 80 hyperthyroidism and approximately 17 progressor patients. TCR V-J signatures able to tell the groups apart were searched for in a discovery cohort of more than 90 patients, of whom about 40 had Graves' ophthalmopathy and around 56 had stable Graves' hyperthyroidism. The approximately 100 discovery patients were divided at random into training and test sets in a 7:3 ratio. Broad study findings and their caveats: No statistical method was used to set the sample size in advance, and investigators knew the group allocation. Blood samples also contained most of the expanded thyroid clonotypes (frequency above 0.001), which suggests that blood repertoires may reflect thyroid immune responses. In validation, progression to ophthalmopathy was predicted by the model with 55% to 71% sensitivity and 72.22% specificity, a median of around 5.9 months before onset. Ophthalmopathy was separated from stable hyperthyroidism by a 13 V-J signature model, with around 88% sensitivity and roughly 84% specificity obtained in cross-validation and 80%/75% obtained in testing.

Amplification of TCR beta CDR3 regions was carried out from RNA transcripts. For the first round of RT-PCR on the TCR CDR3, the HTBI primer set was used together with the Qiagen OneStep RT-PCR kit. The libraries were constructed in a second round of multiplex PCR and then size-selected and purified. Sequencing of the libraries was done on an Illumina HiSeq2000 using paired-end 100 bp reads. Per the source publication's procedure: SOAPnuke was used to process the raw data, throwing out any read that contained adapters or uncalled bases, had a mean Phred below 15, or lacked an exact constant-primer or identifier match. High-quality paired reads were merged with COPE v1.2.5, and unique nucleotide sequences were defined as clonotypes. Clonotypes were aligned to IMGT TRBV, TRBD and TRBJ reference segments using MiTCR v1.1. Analysis was restricted to V-J combinations with a frequency above 0.0001, which covered roughly 99% of repertoires. A TCS score was defined as the ratio between F50 (clonal expansion) and ExV (chaos), using BLOSUM62-based TCRdist between CDR3 peptides within each V-J. Welch's t-statistics and random forest reduced some 510 V-J features to 13, which were used in a naive Bayes classifier (R e1071). In TCRdb, the public reads were trimmed at Q25 with fastp and aligned with MiXCR, with productive beta chains retained. Each entry is one CDR3 protein sequence, shown with its most common DNA and genes. The V and J calls here are based on TCRdb, not the publication. Present in this sample are some 560,000 distinct CDR3 sequences, 14% of which were seen just once. Approximately 14% of the sample is taken by the ten largest.

The cysteine opens and the phenylalanine closes a CDR3 of 12 amino acids. Only the CDR3 region is kept as DNA, spanning 36 bases read in frame from base 1. V and J are truncated by 5 bases and 2 bases respectively, leaving an intervening sequence of 10 bases. For CDR1 and CDR2, the germline V gene lists SQVTM and ANQGSEA. A patient counted as having stable Graves' hyperthyroidism if no progression to ophthalmopathy occurred over 18 months of follow-up. Hyperthyroidism patients were newly diagnosed, with disease duration under 2 months, and aged 18 to 65 years. Any patient with an uncontrolled infection, another autoimmune disease, pregnancy or lactation was excluded. Diagnoses were established on the basis of clinical symptoms, serum thyroxine and TRAb, thyroid ultrasound, and orbital computed tomography. Ficoll-Paque density gradient centrifugation was used to isolate PBMCs from about 9.4 ml of fresh peripheral blood. Total RNA was extracted using Trizol reagent, and RNA quality was assessed on an Agilent 2100 Bioanalyzer.

Sequencing input: blood. The receptor comes from a woman in her forties with Graves' hyperthyroidism. The chain is made from TRBV29-1 and TRBJ2-7; 5 matching bases give a weak D call of TRBD1. The CDR3 protein is CSVSQGPYEQYF. The nucleotide sequence is TGCAGCGTTTCCCAGGGCCCCTACGAGCAGTACTTC.